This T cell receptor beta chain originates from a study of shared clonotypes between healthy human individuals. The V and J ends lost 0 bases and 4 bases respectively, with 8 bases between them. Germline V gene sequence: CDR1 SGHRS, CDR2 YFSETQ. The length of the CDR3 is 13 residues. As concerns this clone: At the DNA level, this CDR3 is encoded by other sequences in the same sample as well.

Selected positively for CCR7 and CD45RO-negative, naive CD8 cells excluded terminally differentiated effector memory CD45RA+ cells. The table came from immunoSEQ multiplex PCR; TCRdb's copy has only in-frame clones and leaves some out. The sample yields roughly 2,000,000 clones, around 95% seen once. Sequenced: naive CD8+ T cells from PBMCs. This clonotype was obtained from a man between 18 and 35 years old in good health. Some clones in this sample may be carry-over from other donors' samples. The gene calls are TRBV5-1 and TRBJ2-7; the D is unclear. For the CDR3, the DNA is TGCGCCAGCAGCTTGGTTGTCGGATACGAGCAGTACTTC. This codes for CASSLVVGYEQYF.